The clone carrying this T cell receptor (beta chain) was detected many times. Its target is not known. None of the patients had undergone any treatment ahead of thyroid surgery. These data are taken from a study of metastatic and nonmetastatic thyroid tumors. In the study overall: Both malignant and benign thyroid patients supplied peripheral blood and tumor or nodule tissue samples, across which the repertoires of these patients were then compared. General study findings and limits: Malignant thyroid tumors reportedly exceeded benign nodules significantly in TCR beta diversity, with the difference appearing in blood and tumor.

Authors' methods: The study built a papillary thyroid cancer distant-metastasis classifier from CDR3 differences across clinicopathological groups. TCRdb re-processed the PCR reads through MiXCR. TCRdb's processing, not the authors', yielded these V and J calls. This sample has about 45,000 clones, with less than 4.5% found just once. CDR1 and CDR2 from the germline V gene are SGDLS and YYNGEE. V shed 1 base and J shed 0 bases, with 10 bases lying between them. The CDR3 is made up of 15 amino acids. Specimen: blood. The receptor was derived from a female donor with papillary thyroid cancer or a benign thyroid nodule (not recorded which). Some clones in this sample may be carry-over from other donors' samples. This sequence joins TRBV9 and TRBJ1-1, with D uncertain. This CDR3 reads CASSVNNGMNTEAFF. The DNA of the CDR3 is TGTGCCAGCAGCGTAAATAACGGGATGAACACTGAAGCTTTCTTT. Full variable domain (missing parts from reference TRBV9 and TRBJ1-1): DSGVTQTPKHLITATGQRVTLRCSPRSGDLSVYWYQQSLDQGLQFLIQYYNGEERAKGNILERFSAQQFPDLHSELNLSSLELGDSALYFCASSVNNGMNTEAFFGQGTRLTVV.